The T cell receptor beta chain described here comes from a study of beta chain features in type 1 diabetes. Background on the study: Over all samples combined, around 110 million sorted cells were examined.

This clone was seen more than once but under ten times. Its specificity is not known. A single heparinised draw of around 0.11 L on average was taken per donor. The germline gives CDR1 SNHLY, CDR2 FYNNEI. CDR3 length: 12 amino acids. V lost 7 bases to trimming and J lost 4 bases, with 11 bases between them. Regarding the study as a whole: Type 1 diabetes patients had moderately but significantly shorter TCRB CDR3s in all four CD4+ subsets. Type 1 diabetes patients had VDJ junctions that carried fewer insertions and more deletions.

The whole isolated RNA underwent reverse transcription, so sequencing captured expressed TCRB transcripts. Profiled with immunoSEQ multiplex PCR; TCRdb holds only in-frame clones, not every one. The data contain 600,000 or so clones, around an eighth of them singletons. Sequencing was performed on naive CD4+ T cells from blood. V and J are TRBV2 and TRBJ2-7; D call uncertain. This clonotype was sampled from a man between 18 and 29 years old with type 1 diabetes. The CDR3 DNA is TGTGCCAGCAAGATGATAGCTTACGAGCAGTACTTC. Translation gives CASKMIAYEQYF. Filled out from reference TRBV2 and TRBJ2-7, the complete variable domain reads EPEVTQTPSHQVTQMGQEVILRCVPISNHLYFYWYRQILGQKVEFLVSFYNNEISEKSEIFDDQFSVERPDGSNFTLKIRSTKLEDSAMYFCASKMIAYEQYFGPGTRLTVT.